These T cell receptor beta chains were read from a single sample in a study of response to subunit inactivated influenza vaccine. A single record per CDR3 protein comes from TCRdb applying MiXCR to the RT-PCR reads. This sample has about 480,000 distinct CDR3 sequences; 10% to 15% occur once, and the top ten carry approximately 14%. The input for sequencing was PBMCs from blood, taken roughly 46 days after vaccination. These receptors were obtained from a middle-aged man who received an inactivated influenza vaccine. The CDR3 runs from the conserved cysteine through the conserved F or W. A D gene is named only where the DNA matches it firmly. Clone size is shown for a subset of rows, as once, few, many or a class of expanded clone.

>few|TRBJ2-4|TRBV10-3|TRBD1
TGTGCCATCAGCCCCCAGGGGGATTTATACATTCAGTACTTC
CAISPQGDLYIQYF
>few|TRBJ2-3|TRBV6-2/TRBV6-3|-
TGTGCCAGCAGTTACGGCAGCGGCTCTAGCACAGATACGCAGTATTTT
CASSYGSGSSTDTQYF
>few|TRBJ2-1|TRBV7-9|TRBD1
TGTGCCAGCAGCTTAGGAGTTGGACAGGGGGCGTATGAGCAGTTCTTC
CASSLGVGQGAYEQFF
>-|TRBJ2-7|TRBV20-1|TRBD2
TGCAGTGCTAGAGAAGCGGGATTGGCGGAGCAGTACTTC
CSAREAGLAEQYF
>many|TRBJ2-1|TRBV28|TRBD2
TGTGCCAGCAGTTTACTGACTAGCGGAACCTACAATGAGCAGTTCTTC
CASSLLTSGTYNEQFF
>few|TRBJ2-3|TRBV7-8|-
TGTGCCACCGGGTCGGCAGATACGCAGTATTTT
CATGSADTQYF
>few|TRBJ2-5|TRBV5-1|-
TGCGCCAGCAACGGAGTCCAAGAGACCCAGTACTTC
CASNGVQETQYF
>few|TRBJ2-3|TRBV7-2|-
TGTGCCAGCAGGGGACGGGACGGGGGCCACACAGATACGCAGTATTTT
CASRGRDGGHTDTQYF
>few|TRBJ2-1|TRBV6-1|TRBD2
TGTGCCAGCAGTCCCCTTTTTAGCGGGAGCTCCTACAATGAGCAGTTCTTC
CASSPLFSGSSYNEQFF
>-|TRBJ2-5|TRBV24-1|-
TGTGCCACCCGGGGGAACCAAGAGACCCAGTACTTC
CATRGNQETQYF
>-|TRBJ2-1|TRBV29-1|TRBD1
TGCAGCGTAAACCACCGGGACAGGGAAATAAAGCAGTTCTTC
CSVNHRDREIKQFF
>-|TRBJ2-1|TRBV11-2|TRBD1
TGTGCCAGCAGCTTAGACTTTGAGGACAGGGGATTCTACAATGAGCAGTTCTTC
CASSLDFEDRGFYNEQFF
>-|TRBJ2-3|TRBV14|-
TGTGCCAGCAGCCACGGCCCTATCACGCAGTATTTT
CASSHGPITQYF
>few|TRBJ2-3|TRBV24-1|TRBD2
TGTGCCACCAGTGATTTGGGAGCGGGAGTGCGAACAGATACGCAGTATTTT
CATSDLGAGVRTDTQYF
>-|TRBJ1-5|TRBV15|-
TGTGCCACCAGCGGCCGGACACTTAGCAATCAGCCCCAGCATTTT
CATSGRTLSNQPQHF
>few|TRBJ2-1|TRBV11-2|-
TGTGCCAGCAGCTCGGGGCAGGGGATGTACAATGAGCAGTTCTTC
CASSSGQGMYNEQFF
>few|TRBJ2-2|TRBV27|-
TGTGCCAGCAGTTTCTCTGCGGGGACGAACACCGGGGAGCTGTTTTTT
CASSFSAGTNTGELFF
>few|TRBJ2-3|TRBV10-1|TRBD2
TGCGCCAGCTCCAGGACTAGCGGGGGACTTAATACGCAGTATTTT
CASSRTSGGLNTQYF
>-|TRBJ2-5|TRBV13|TRBD1
TGTGCCAGCAGCTTTGAGACAGGGGGCGGGACCCAGTACTTC
CASSFETGGGTQYF
>few|TRBJ2-6|TRBV10-3|-
TGTGCCATCAGTGAGGGGCAGGGATCCTACTCTGGGGCCAACGTCCTGACTTTC
CAISEGQGSYSGANVLTF
>many|TRBJ2-5|TRBV24-1|TRBD1
TGTGCCACCAGTGATTTGCAGGGGGTAGGCGGAGAGACCCAGTACTTC
CATSDLQGVGGETQYF
>few|TRBJ1-1|TRBV12-3/TRBV12-4|-
TGTGCCAGCAGTTTTGGGGCACTGGGGGCGCGGAACACTGAAGCTTTCTTT
CASSFGALGARNTEAFF
>few|TRBJ1-2|TRBV5-1|-
TGCGCCAGCAGCTTAAACAGAATAAGGGGCTACACCTTC
CASSLNRIRGYTF
>-|TRBJ2-3|TRBV5-1|TRBD2
TGCGCCAGCAGCACTAGCGGGGGAGGTACGCAGTATTTT
CASSTSGGGTQYF
>few|TRBJ1-4|TRBV20-1|-
TGCTGTGCTAGAGCGGGGAGAAGGGGACGGGCTAATGAAAAACTGTTTTTT
CCARAGRRGRANEKLFF
>few|TRBJ2-1|TRBV12-3/TRBV12-4|-
TGTGCCAGCAGACGAGGGGAAACCAACAATGAGCAGTTCTTC
CASRRGETNNEQFF
>-|TRBJ1-2|TRBV5-1|-
TGCGCCAGCAGCTTGGACTCTACCTATGGCTACACCTTC
CASSLDSTYGYTF
>few|TRBJ2-7|TRBV4-3|TRBD1
TGCGCCAGCAGCCAAGTTGTGGACAGGAGCTACGAGCAGTACTTC
CASSQVVDRSYEQYF
>many|TRBJ2-2|TRBV4-3|-
TGCGCCAGCAGCCAAGCTTGGGGTGTTAACACCGGGGAGCTGTTTTTT
CASSQAWGVNTGELFF
>-|TRBJ2-3|TRBV27|-
TGTGCCAGCACCAGGCTAGCGTCTAGCACAGATACGCAGTATTTT
CASTRLASSTDTQYF
>many|TRBJ2-1|TRBV3-1|-
TGTGCCGCCGGGTCAGTTGAGCAGTTCTTC
CAAGSVEQFF
>-|TRBJ1-6|TRBV9|-
TGTGCCAGCAGCCCGCGTTCGGGTAATTCACCCCTCCACTTT
CASSPRSGNSPLHF
>many|TRBJ2-7|TRBV5-1|TRBD2
TGCGCCAGCAGCTTACCTAGCGGGATTCATGAGCAGTACTTC
CASSLPSGIHEQYF
>-|TRBJ2-3|TRBV20-1|-
TGCAGTGCTCTTACGCCGTTCCGGAACATTAGACGCACAGATACGCAGTATTTT
CSALTPFRNIRRTDTQYF
>many|TRBJ2-1|TRBV12-3/TRBV12-4|TRBD2
TGTGCCAGCAGTATAAGCGGGGGGTTTAATGAGCAGTTCTTC
CASSISGGFNEQFF
>many|TRBJ2-7|TRBV7-2|TRBD2
TGTGCCAGCAGCGCAAGTGGGACTAGCCACGAGCAGTACTTC
CASSASGTSHEQYF
>-|TRBJ1-3|TRBV5-1|-
TGCGCCAGCAGCTTGGGTGCGGTCTCTGGAAACACCATATATTTT
CASSLGAVSGNTIYF
>-|TRBJ2-5|TRBV20-1|TRBD2
TGCTGTGCTAGAGATCGTATACTAGCGGGGGGGAATAAACAAGAGACCCAGTACTTC
CCARDRILAGGNKQETQYF
>few|TRBJ1-4|TRBV6-5|-
TGTGCCAGCAGTTACCTTAGGGCCGGGACGGATGAAAAACTGTTTTTT
CASSYLRAGTDEKLFF
>-|TRBJ1-3|TRBV27|TRBD1
TGTGCCAGCGGACAGGGGAACACCATATATTTT
CASGQGNTIYF
>few|TRBJ2-1|TRBV4-1|-
TGCGCCAGCAGCCAAGATGAGTCCCGGTGGGTCGGGGACAATGAGCAGTTCTTC
CASSQDESRWVGDNEQFF
>-|TRBJ2-5|TRBV7-2|-
TGTGCCAGCAGCTTAGTGGGTTGGGCGGTGGATACCCAGTACTTC
CASSLVGWAVDTQYF
>-|TRBJ1-3|TRBV29-1|-
TGCAGCGTTGTGGTGGCAGGGAGAAACACCATATATTTT
CSVVVAGRNTIYF
>-|TRBJ2-1|TRBV6-2/TRBV6-3|-
TGTGCCAGCAGTTACTACGGGAACGGGCAGTTCTTC
CASSYYGNGQFF
>few|TRBJ2-1|TRBV4-2|TRBD1
TGTGCCAGCAGCCAAGCCAGAGACAGGGGAAGATTCAATGAGCAGTTCTTC
CASSQARDRGRFNEQFF
>few|TRBJ1-5|TRBV12-3/TRBV12-4|TRBD1
TGTGCCAGCAGCCGGGACAGAATCAATCAGCCCCAGCATTTT
CASSRDRINQPQHF
>-|TRBJ2-7|TRBV20-1|TRBD2
TGCAGTGCACCGGGACTAGCGGTAGGGTACGAGCAGTACTTC
CSAPGLAVGYEQYF
>few|TRBJ1-2|TRBV28|-
TGTGCCAGCAGTTTATCTGGCACAGGGTTGCGCTATGGCTACACCTTC
CASSLSGTGLRYGYTF
>many|TRBJ2-1|TRBV12-3/TRBV12-4|-
TGTGCCAGCAGACCGACCTGGAATGAGCAGTTCTTC
CASRPTWNEQFF
>-|TRBJ2-3|TRBV7-9|-
TGTGCCAGCAGCTCAAGTCGGGGAGGCGGCACAGATACGCAGTATTTT
CASSSSRGGGTDTQYF
>-|TRBJ2-3|TRBV5-6|TRBD2
TGTGCCAGCAGCCCGGGACTAGCTTATCCAGATACGCAGTATTTT
CASSPGLAYPDTQYF
>many|TRBJ2-5|TRBV24-1|TRBD1
TGTGCCACCAGTGACCCGGGACAGGAAGAGACCCAGTACTTC
CATSDPGQEETQYF
>once|TRBJ2-6|TRBV11-3|-
TGTGCCAGCAGCCCTGGACGGCTCCGCTCTGGGGCCAACGTCCTGACTTTC
CASSPGRLRSGANVLTF